This TCR beta chain was identified in a study of shared clonotypes between healthy human individuals. Method: immunoSEQ multiplex PCR; TCRdb's copy keeps in-frame clones and lacks some. The sample contains approximately 2,200,000 clones, about 92% of which appear only once. Trimming removed 3 bases at V and 8 bases at J, with 5 bases between. Germline CDR1 and CDR2: SGHAT and FQNNGV. The CDR3 contains 11 residues. Concerning this clone: The antigen remains unidentified. The same CDR3 arises from other DNA sequences in this sample as well.

Naive CD8 cells lacked CD45RO, underwent positive selection for CCR7 and left out terminally differentiated effector memory CD45RA+ cells. The donors, all of them Caucasian adults, lived in Nashville, Tennessee. Study observations and caveats: Clonotypes shared by all four donors outscored non-shared clonotypes in generation probability. For naive CD4 cells, 5% to 6.5% of clonotypes were shared across a few donors.

This chain joins TRBV11-2 and TRBJ2-1, with D uncertain. The sequencing input was naive CD8+ T cells from PBMCs. This sequence was found in a man between 18 and 35 years old in good health. Some clones in this sample may be carry-over from other donors' samples. The CDR3 sequence: CASSFGYEQFF. CDR3 nucleotide sequence: TGTGCCAGCAGCTTTGGTTATGAGCAGTTCTTC.